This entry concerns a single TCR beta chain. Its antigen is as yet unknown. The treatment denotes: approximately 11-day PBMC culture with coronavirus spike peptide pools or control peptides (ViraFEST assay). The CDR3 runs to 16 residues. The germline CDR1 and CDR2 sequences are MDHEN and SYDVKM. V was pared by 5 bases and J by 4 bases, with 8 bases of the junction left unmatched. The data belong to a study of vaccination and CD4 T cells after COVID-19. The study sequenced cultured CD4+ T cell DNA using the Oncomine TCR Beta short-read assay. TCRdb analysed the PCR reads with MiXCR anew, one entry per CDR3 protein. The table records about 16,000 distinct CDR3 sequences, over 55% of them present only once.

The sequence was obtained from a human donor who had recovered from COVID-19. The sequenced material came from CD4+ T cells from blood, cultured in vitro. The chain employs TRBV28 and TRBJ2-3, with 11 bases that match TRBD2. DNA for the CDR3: TGTGCCAGCAGTCCCCTCGGTAGCGGGAGGGCAGATACGCAGTATTTT. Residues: CASSPLGSGRADTQYF.